The 21 T cell receptor beta chains listed next were all sequenced from one sample in a study of intratumoral heterogeneity in liver cancer. Multiple geographically separated regions of the hepatocellular carcinoma nodule were sampled separately. This table comes from immunoSEQ multiplex PCR, and its TCRdb copy is limited to in-frame clones, with some not included. The data hold around 6,200 clones, with around two thirds observed a single time. The sample in question was tumor tissue, obtained before any cancer treatment. Receptors originate from a woman in her 70s with hepatocellular carcinoma.

V usage is TRBV7-6 and J usage is TRBJ2-2; 9 nucleotides agree with TRBD2. Germline V gene lookup returns CDR1 SGHVS and CDR2 FNYEAQ. J gave up 9 bases and V 3 bases, and 17 bases lay outside the gene matches. The CDR3 has 18 amino acids. Written as DNA, the CDR3 is TGTGCCAGCAGCTTCTCCCTCCGGCGGGAGGGAGAGTCCCGGGAGCTGTTTTTT. This sequence encodes CASSFSLRREGESRELFF.

CDR3 bases: TGTGCCAGTACCCTATCCAGTTACTCCTACAATGAGCAGTTCTTC. This codes for CASTLSSYSYNEQFF. The rearrangement uses TRBV19 and TRBJ2-1; D not certain. The CDR3 spans 15 residues. Deletions cut 7 bases from V and 0 bases from J, with 13 bases between. CDR1 is LNHDA, CDR2 SQIVND, per germline (reference sequence).

V gene TRBV21-1 combines with J gene TRBJ2-7; TRBD1, as called in the table, went unchecked against the DNA. TRBV21-1 is tagged as a pseudogene. The CDR3 runs to 16 residues. The CDR3 nucleotides are TGTGCCAGCAGCTCTTTAACACAGGAGACGCCCTACGAGCAGTACTTC. Its translation: CASSSLTQETPYEQYF.

V gene TRBV5-8 combines with J gene TRBJ2-5; D could derive from TRBD1 or TRBD2 (5 bases each). V was pared by 3 bases and J by 0 bases, with 18 bases between. This CDR3 region has 17 residues. The germline gives CDR1 SGHTS, CDR2 YDEGEE. The CDR3 sequence: CASSSSDGDPYQETQYF. Written as DNA, the CDR3 is TGTGCCAGCAGCTCCTCTGATGGGGACCCGTACCAAGAGACCCAGTACTTC.

The CDR3 sequence: CASSLGGNEQYF. The CDR3 DNA follows: TGTGCCAGCAGCCTGGGTGGAAACGAGCAGTACTTC. The V call is TRBV9, the J call TRBJ2-7; D uncertain. Germline CDR1 and CDR2: SGDLS and YYNGEE. V lost 4 bases to trimming and J lost 5 bases, with 10 bases between them. This CDR3 comprises 12 residues.

This clone was seen a few times. This specimen includes other DNA sequences encoding the same CDR3. This chain links TRBV6-6 with TRBJ2-1; D gene ambiguous. Trimming shortened V by 5 bases and J by 0 bases, and 5 bases separated the two germline ends. CDR1 MNHNY and CDR2 SVGAGI come from the germline V gene (reference sequence). This CDR3 has 13 amino acids. CDR3 protein: CASSRDSYNEQFF. CDR3 bases: TGTGCCAGCAGTCGAGACTCCTACAATGAGCAGTTCTTC.

The V gene is TRBV23-1, the J gene TRBJ2-7, with 9 bases fitting TRBD1. TRBV23-1 is annotated as an ORF whose role is uncertain. CDR3 length: 13 amino acids. Germline trimming cut 8 bases from V and 2 bases from J; bases unmatched to any gene: 4. CDR3 amino acids: CASRTGATYEQYF. In nucleotides, the CDR3 is TGCGCCAGCCGGACAGGGGCTACCTACGAGCAGTACTTC.

The chain couples TRBV4-1 to TRBJ1-2; TRBD1 agrees at 7 bases. The trim removed 2 bases at V and 8 bases at J, leaving 8 bases unmatched. The germline CDR1 and CDR2 sequences are MGHRA and YSYEKL. The CDR3 covers 14 residues. CDR3 loop: CASSQQQGNRGYTF. The CDR3 DNA follows: TGCGCCAGCAGCCAACAACAGGGGAACCGGGGCTACACCTTC.

The chain is built from TRBV28 and TRBJ2-7; the D gene could be TRBD1 or TRBD2 (5 bases each). Germline-derived CDR1 and CDR2 are MDHEN and SYDVKM. The CDR3 is made up of 16 amino acids. V was cut by 7 bases and J by 2 bases, with 21 bases left in between. The CDR3 bases are TGTGCCAGCACTCAAATGCCGGGACGCCGCCCCTACGAGCAGTACTTC. Translating gives CASTQMPGRRPYEQYF. Full variable domain (missing parts from reference TRBV28 and TRBJ2-7): DVKVTQSSRYLVKRTGEKVFLECVQDMDHENMFWYRQDPGLGLRLIYFSYDVKMKEKGDIPEGYSVSREKKERFSLILESASTNQTSMYLCASTQMPGRRPYEQYFGPGTRLTVT.

This clone appeared once. The CDR3, as DNA: TGTGCCAGCTCAATGATTCAGGGGCATGGGAACGAGCAGTACTTC. This gives the protein CASSMIQGHGNEQYF. V and J are TRBV18 and TRBJ2-7; D is perhaps TRBD1 (6 bases). The CDR3 contains 15 residues. V dropped 5 bases and J dropped 5 bases, with 19 bases sitting between them. Per the germline V gene, CDR1 is KGHSH and CDR2 is LQKENI.

The chain recombines TRBV4-2 with TRBJ2-6; 10 nucleotides line up with TRBD1. Germline V CDR1 and CDR2: LGHNA, YNFKEQ. V was pared by 2 bases and J by 3 bases, with 7 bases of the junction left unmatched. The CDR3 has 18 residues. The CDR3 here is CASSQRQGAEVGANVLTF. The CDR3 DNA reads TGTGCCAGCAGCCAAAGACAGGGGGCTGAAGTTGGGGCCAACGTCCTGACTTTC.

The V call is TRBV7-3, the J call TRBJ1-1; D is perhaps TRBD1 (5 bases). V lost 5 bases to trimming and J lost 8 bases, with 15 bases between them. Germline V lookup: CDR1 SGHTA, CDR2 FQGTGA. The CDR3 spans 13 residues. CDR3 DNA sequence: TGTGCCAGCAGCAATGGGGTCCAGGGAGAAGCTTTCTTT. Translation: CASSNGVQGEAFF. Variable domain in full (rest from reference TRBV7-3 and TRBJ1-1): GAGVSQTPSNKVTEKGKYVELRCDPISGHTALYWYRQSLGQGPEFLIYFQGTGAADDSGLPNDRFFAVRPEGSVSTLKIQRTERGDSAVYLCASSNGVQGEAFFGQGTRLTVV.

This clone was detected only a few times. The chain is built from TRBV10-3 and TRBJ2-6; D gene unclear. The germline V gene has CDR1 ENHRY and CDR2 SYGVKD. This CDR3 contains 15 residues. V lost 6 bases and J lost 0, with 9 bases in between. CDR3 sequence reads: CAIRLTNSGANVLTF. The DNA for the CDR3 is TGTGCCATCAGACTGACCAACTCTGGGGCCAACGTCCTGACTTTC.

This chain connects TRBV24-1 to TRBJ2-1; D may be TRBD1 (5 bases). Trimming took off 7 bases at V and 7 bases at J, with 7 bases between the two ends. The germline CDR1 and CDR2 sequences are KGHDR and SFDVKD. The CDR3 covers 11 residues. The chain's CDR3 is CATRGLNEQFF. The DNA for the CDR3 is TGTGCCACCAGGGGGCTGAATGAGCAGTTCTTC.

The chain links TRBV5-8 to TRBJ2-7, with D unresolved. The CDR3 length is 13 residues. In germline, CDR1 is SGHTS, CDR2 YDEGEE. V was pared by 3 bases and J by 3 bases, with 10 bases between. CDR3 DNA sequence: TGTGCCAGCAGCTCCGACTCAAACTACGAGCAGTACTTC. It is translated as CASSSDSNYEQYF. The full variable domain, rest sourced from reference TRBV5-8 and TRBJ2-7, is EAGVTQSPTHLIKTRGQQATLRCSPISGHTSVYWYQQALGLGLQFLLWYDEGEERNRGNFPPRFSGRQFPNYSSELNVNALELEDSALYLCASSSDSNYEQYFGPGTRLTVT.

The chain couples TRBV5-4 to TRBJ2-7, with a weak D call TRBD2 (5 bases). Germline CDR1 SGHNT, CDR2 YYREEE (reference sequence). CDR3 size: 12 residues. The V end was cut by 5 bases, the J end by 4 bases, with 10 bases between. The CDR3 nucleotides read TGTGCCAGCAGGAGGGATCGGTACGAGCAGTACTTC. Translation gives CASRRDRYEQYF.

This clone was detected once. V is TRBV6-1 and J is TRBJ1-2, with 7 bases fitting TRBD1. The CDR3 totals 15 residues. Germline CDR1 reads MNHNS; CDR2 reads SASEGT. The V segment lost 3 bases and the J segment 7 bases; nucleotides outside the gene matches: 11. CDR3 residues: CASSDTPGQQSGYTF. The CDR3 nucleotides are TGTGCCAGCAGTGATACCCCGGGACAGCAAAGTGGCTACACCTTC.

This clone was seen a handful of times. The chain is built from TRBV5-5 and TRBJ1-6; D gene ambiguous. The germline V and J ends were trimmed by 2 bases and 9 bases, with 9 bases remaining between them. Germline CDR1 SGHKS, CDR2 YYEKEE (reference sequence). The CDR3 extends over 13 amino acids. This CDR3 reads CASSLRESSPLHF. In nucleotides, the CDR3 is TGTGCCAGCAGCTTACGGGAGAGTTCACCCCTCCACTTT.

V gene TRBV27 combines with J gene TRBJ1-2; D might be TRBD1 (5 bases). The CDR3 extends over 13 amino acids. V was pared by 4 bases and J by 2 bases, with 8 bases between. The germline V gene encodes CDR1 MNHEY and CDR2 SMNVEV (reference sequence). The DNA of the CDR3 is TGTGCCAGCAGTTATGAGGGGAACTATGGCTACACCTTC. Protein: CASSYEGNYGYTF.

V usage is TRBV11-1 and J usage is TRBJ1-2; 9 positions agree with TRBD1. The length of the CDR3 is 15 residues. Trimming at V came to 3 bases and at J to 7 bases, leaving 9 bases not matched to a gene. Per germline, CDR1 SGHAT and CDR2 FQDESV (reference sequence). In DNA, the CDR3 is TGTGCCAGCAGCTTGGGTCTTACAGGGGGCGCTGGCTACACCTTC. It translates to CASSLGLTGGAGYTF. Complete variable domain (other parts from reference TRBV11-1 and TRBJ1-2): EAEVAQSPRYKITEKSQAVAFWCDPISGHATLYWYRQILGQGPELLVQFQDESVVDDSQLPKDRFSAERLKGVDSTLKIQPAELGDSAMYLCASSLGLTGGAGYTFGSGTRLTVV.

The chain has TRBV5-4 and TRBJ1-4; the D is unclear. Trimming left V 0 bases short and J 4 bases short, with 13 bases between. The CDR3 length is 16 residues. Germline CDR1 is SGHNT and CDR2 is YYREEE (reference sequence). DNA of the CDR3: TGTGCCAGCAGCTTGGCCGGTGGCGGGAATAATGAAAAACTGTTTTTT. Encoded protein: CASSLAGGGNNEKLFF.